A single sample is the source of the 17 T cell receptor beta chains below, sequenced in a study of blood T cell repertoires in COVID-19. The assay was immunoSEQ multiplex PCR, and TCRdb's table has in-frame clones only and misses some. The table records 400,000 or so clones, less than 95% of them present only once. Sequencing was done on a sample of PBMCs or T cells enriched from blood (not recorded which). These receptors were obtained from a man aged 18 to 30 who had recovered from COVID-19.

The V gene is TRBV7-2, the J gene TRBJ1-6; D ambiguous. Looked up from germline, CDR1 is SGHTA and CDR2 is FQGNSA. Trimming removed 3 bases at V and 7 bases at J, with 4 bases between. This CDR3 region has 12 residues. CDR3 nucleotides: TGTGCCAGCAGCTTTCAGAATTCACCCCTCCACTTT. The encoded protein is CASSFQNSPLHF.

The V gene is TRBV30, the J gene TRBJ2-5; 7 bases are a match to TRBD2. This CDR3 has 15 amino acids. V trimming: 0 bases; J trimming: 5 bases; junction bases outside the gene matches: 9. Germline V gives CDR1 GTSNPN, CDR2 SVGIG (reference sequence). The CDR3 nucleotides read TGTGCCTGGAGTGTAAGGGCGGGAGCCGCGGAGACCCAGTACTTC. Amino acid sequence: CAWSVRAGAAETQYF.

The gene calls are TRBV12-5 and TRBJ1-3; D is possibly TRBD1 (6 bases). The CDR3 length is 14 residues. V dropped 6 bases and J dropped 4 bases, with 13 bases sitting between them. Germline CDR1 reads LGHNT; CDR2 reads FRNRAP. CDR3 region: CASGQGGFGNTIYF. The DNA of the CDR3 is TGTGCTAGTGGCCAAGGGGGTTTCGGAAACACCATATATTTT.

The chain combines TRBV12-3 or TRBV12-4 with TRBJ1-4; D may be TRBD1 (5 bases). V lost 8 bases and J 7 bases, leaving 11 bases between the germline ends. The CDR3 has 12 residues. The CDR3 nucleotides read TGTGCCAGCTGCGCCGGGGGTGAAAAACTGTTTTTT. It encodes CASCAGGEKLFF.

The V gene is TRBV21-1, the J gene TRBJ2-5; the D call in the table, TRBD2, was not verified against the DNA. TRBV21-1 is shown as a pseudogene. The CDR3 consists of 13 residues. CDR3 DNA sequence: TGTGCCCCAGCGGGGGGGTCCCAAGAGACCCAGTACTTC. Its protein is CAPAGGSQETQYF.

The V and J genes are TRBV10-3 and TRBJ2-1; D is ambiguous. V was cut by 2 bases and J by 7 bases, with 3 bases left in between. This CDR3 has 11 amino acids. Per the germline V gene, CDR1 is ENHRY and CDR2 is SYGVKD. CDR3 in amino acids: CAISEQNEQFF. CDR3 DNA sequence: TGTGCCATCAGTGAGCAGAATGAGCAGTTCTTC.

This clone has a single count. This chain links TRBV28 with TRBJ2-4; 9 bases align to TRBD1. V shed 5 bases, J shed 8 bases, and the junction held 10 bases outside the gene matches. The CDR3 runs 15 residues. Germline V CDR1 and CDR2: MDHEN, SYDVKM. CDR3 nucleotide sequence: TGTGCCAGCAGTCCCGGACAGGGGATGACGGACATTCAGTACTTC. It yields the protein CASSPGQGMTDIQYF.

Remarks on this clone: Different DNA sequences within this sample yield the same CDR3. The CDR3 protein is CASSVATEGNSPLHF. The CDR3, as DNA: TGTGCCAGCAGCGTAGCTACTGAGGGCAATTCACCCCTCCACTTT. The gene calls are TRBV9 and TRBJ1-6, with D hard to call. CDR1 SGDLS and CDR2 YYNGEE come from the germline V gene. The CDR3 is made up of 15 amino acids. With 0 bases removed from V and 7 bases from J, the gap between germline ends came to 11 bases.

CDR3 in DNA: TGTGCCAGCTCACCGACGACGACACGGGATAATGAAAAACTGTTTTTT. The encoded protein is CASSPTTTRDNEKLFF. This chain joins TRBV18 and TRBJ1-4, with D unresolved. The V end was cut by 3 bases, the J end by 4 bases, with 15 bases between. From germline, CDR1 is KGHSH and CDR2 LQKENI. The CDR3 contains 16 residues.

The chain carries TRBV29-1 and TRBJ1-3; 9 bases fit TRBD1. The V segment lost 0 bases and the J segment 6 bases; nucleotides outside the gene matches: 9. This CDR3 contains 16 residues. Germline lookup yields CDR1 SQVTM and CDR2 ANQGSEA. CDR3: CSVEDRYYRGPNTIYF. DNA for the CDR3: TGCAGCGTTGAAGATCGGTACTACAGGGGGCCAAACACCATATATTTT. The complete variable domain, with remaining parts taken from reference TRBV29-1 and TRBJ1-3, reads SAVISQKPSRDICQRGTSLTIQCQVDSQVTMMFWYRQQPGQSLTLIATANQGSEATYESGFVIDKFPISRPNLTFSTLTVSNMSPEDSSIYLCSVEDRYYRGPNTIYFGEGSWLTVV.

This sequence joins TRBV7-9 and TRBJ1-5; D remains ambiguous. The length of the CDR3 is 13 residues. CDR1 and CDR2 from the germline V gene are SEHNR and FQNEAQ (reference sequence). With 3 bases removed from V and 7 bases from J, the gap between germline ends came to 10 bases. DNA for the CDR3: TGTGCCAGCAGCTTGGGAGATCGGCAGCCCCAGCATTTT. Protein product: CASSLGDRQPQHF.

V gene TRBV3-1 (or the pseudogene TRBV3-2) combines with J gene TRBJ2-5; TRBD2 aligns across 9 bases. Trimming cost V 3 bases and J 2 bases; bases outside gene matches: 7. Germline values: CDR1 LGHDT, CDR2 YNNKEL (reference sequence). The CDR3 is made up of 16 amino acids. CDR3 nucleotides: TGTGCCAGCAGCCAGGTGGGACTAGCATGGCAAGAGACCCAGTACTTC. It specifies CASSQVGLAWQETQYF.

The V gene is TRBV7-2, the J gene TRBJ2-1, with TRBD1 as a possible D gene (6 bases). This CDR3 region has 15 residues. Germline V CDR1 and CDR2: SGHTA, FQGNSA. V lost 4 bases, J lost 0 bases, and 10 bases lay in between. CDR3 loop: CASSSNRVSYNEQFF. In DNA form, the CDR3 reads TGTGCCAGCAGCTCAAACAGGGTCTCCTACAATGAGCAGTTCTTC.

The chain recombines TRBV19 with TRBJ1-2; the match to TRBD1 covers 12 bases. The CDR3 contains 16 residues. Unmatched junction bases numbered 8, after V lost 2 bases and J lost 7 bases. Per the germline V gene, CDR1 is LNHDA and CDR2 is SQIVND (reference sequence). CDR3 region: CASSISGTGGFGGYTF. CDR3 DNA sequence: TGTGCCAGTAGTATATCAGGGACAGGGGGCTTTGGTGGCTACACCTTC.

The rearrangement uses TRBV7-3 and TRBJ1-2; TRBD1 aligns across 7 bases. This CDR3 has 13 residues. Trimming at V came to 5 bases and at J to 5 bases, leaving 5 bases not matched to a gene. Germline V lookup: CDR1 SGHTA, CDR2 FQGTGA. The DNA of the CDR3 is TGTGCCAGCAGCCCCTCGGGACAGTATGGCTACACCTTC. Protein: CASSPSGQYGYTF.

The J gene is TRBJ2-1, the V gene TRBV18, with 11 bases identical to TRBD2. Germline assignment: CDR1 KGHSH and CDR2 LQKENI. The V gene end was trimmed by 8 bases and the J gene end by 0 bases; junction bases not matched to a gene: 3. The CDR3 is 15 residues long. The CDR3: CASHGLAGSYNEQFF. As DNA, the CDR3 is TGTGCCAGCCACGGACTAGCGGGCTCCTACAATGAGCAGTTCTTC.

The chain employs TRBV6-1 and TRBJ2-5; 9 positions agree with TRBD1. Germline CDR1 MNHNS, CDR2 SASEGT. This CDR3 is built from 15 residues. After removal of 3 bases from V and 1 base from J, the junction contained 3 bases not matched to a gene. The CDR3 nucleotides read TGTGCCAGCAGTGAGGTGACAGGGGGCCAAGAGACCCAGTACTTC. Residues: CASSEVTGGQETQYF.